The entry below describes one T cell receptor (beta chain). The junction and the germline gene differ at one end; a read error may be behind it. The data were obtained in a study of blood T cells in healthy people across ages. It was with a sample-barcoded 5' primer and a J-beta primer mix that a second PCR of roughly 7 to 12 cycles was run. One entry per CDR3 protein, called by TCRdb with MiXCR from the 5' RACE reads. The data contain about 1.1 million distinct CDR3 sequences, roughly two fifths of them seen just once; the ten biggest clones take up around 13%. Germline V CDR1 and CDR2: MNHNS, SASEGT. CDR3 length: 15 amino acids.

The receptor's source is a man aged 18 to 30 in good health. Sequenced material: blood. The rearrangement links TRBV6-1 to TRBJ2-1, with D possibly being TRBD2 (5 bases). The CDR3 loop is CAGRLAPGLEDEQFF. The CDR3 region has the DNA TGTGCCGGCAGACTGGCCCCGGGATTAGAGGATGAGCAGTTCTTC.